Shown below are 17 T cell receptor beta chains from a single sample sequenced in a study of T cell repertoires in cytomegalovirus infection. The antigens of these receptors remain unknown. MiXCR was run by TCRdb on the reads, yielding one entry per CDR3 protein. The sample holds about 830,000 distinct CDR3 sequences, approximately 29% seen once. The starting material was cultured CD8+ T cells from PBMCs, obtained from culture after CMV antigen stimulation. These TCRs come from a human donor in good health (CMV status not recorded). Some clones in this sample may be carry-over from other donors' samples.

This rearrangement joins TRBV6-5 to TRBJ1-5; weak D call: TRBD1 (5 bases). The CDR3 covers 14 residues. The germline gives CDR1 MNHEY, CDR2 SVGAGI. Between the trimmed V and J ends, which lost 4 bases and 11 bases, there was a span of 18 bases. The CDR3 protein is CASSLDSGGPTQHF. The CDR3 DNA sequence: TGTGCCAGCAGTTTAGACTCGGGGGGACCCACCCAGCATTTT.

Details on this clonotype: This CDR3 fails to terminate in the conserved phenylalanine or tryptophan, so it likely reflects a read error. The J gene is TRBJ2-5, the V gene TRBV12-3 or TRBV12-4, with 7 bases matching TRBD1. This CDR3 has 15 amino acids. Losses at the gene ends were 8 bases for V and 4 bases for J; bases not matched to a gene: 13. Here the CDR3 DNA reads TGTGCCAGCGGGGACCAGGACAGGCTCGGAGAGACCCAGTACTCC. Translation gives CASGDQDRLGETQYS.

This clonotype was observed many times. The chain joins TRBV7-2 to TRBJ2-3, with 10 bases aligning to TRBD1. Germline V gene lookup returns CDR1 SGHTA and CDR2 FQGNSA. This CDR3 contains 15 residues. J was trimmed by 4 bases and V by 4 bases; bases with no gene match: 5. CDR3 amino acids: CASSSTGGSSDTQYF. The CDR3 DNA reads TGTGCCAGCAGCTCGACAGGGGGCAGCTCAGATACGCAGTATTTT.

This clonotype has at least ten counts. The rearrangement links TRBV7-9 to TRBJ2-3; 13 bases are a match to TRBD2. J gave up 5 bases and V 5 bases, and 7 bases lay outside the gene matches. This CDR3 region has 16 residues. Germline V gene data show CDR1 as SEHNR and CDR2 as FQNEAQ (reference sequence). This CDR3 is CASSLTSGGAGDTQYF. CDR3 coding DNA: TGTGCCAGCAGCCTCACTAGCGGGGGGGCCGGAGATACGCAGTATTTT. The variable domain in full, with the rest retrieved from reference TRBV7-9 and TRBJ2-3, is DTGVSQNPRHKITKRGQNVTFRCDPISEHNRLYWYRQTLGQGPEFLTYFQNEAQLEKSRLLSDRFSAERPKGSFSTLEIQRTEQGDSAMYLCASSLTSGGAGDTQYFGPGTRLTVL.

The rearrangement uses TRBV27 and TRBJ1-6, with no clear D. The CDR3 contains 14 residues. The ends were cut back, 0 bases at V and 7 bases at J, with 7 bases in the middle. Germline lookup yields CDR1 MNHEY and CDR2 SMNVEV (reference sequence). DNA of the CDR3: TGTGCCAGCAGTTTATCGAGGACCAATTCACCCCTCCACTTT. This codes for CASSLSRTNSPLHF.

This clonotype has just a few counts. The V gene is TRBV2, the J gene TRBJ2-1; tentative D call: TRBD1 (6 bases). Trimming shortened V by 6 bases and J by 4 bases, and 13 bases separated the two germline ends. This CDR3 has 14 residues. The V gene's germline CDR1 is SNHLY and CDR2 FYNNEI. The CDR3 coding sequence is TGTGCCAGCAGGTTGTCAGGGGATTACAATGAGCAGTTCTTC. It specifies CASRLSGDYNEQFF.

The V call is TRBV19, the J call TRBJ2-7; 8 bases line up with TRBD2. Germline CDR1 LNHDA, CDR2 SQIVND (reference sequence). Trimming removed 8 bases from V and 0 bases from J; junction bases left unmatched: 6. This CDR3 region has 14 residues. This chain's CDR3 is CASGSGGHSYEQYF. CDR3 nucleotide sequence: TGTGCCAGTGGCAGCGGGGGCCACTCCTACGAGCAGTACTTC. The complete variable domain, with remaining parts taken from reference TRBV19 and TRBJ2-7, reads DGGITQSPKYLFRKEGQNVTLSCEQNLNHDAMYWYRQDPGQGLRLIYYSQIVNDFQKGDIAEGYSVSREKKESFPLTVTSAQKNPTAFYLCASGSGGHSYEQYFGPGTRLTVT.

J is TRBJ2-7 and V is TRBV7-6; TRBD1 or TRBD2 may be the D gene (5 bases each). Trimming stripped 3 bases from V and 5 bases from J, with 11 bases between. The CDR3 is 13 amino acids. The germline V gene has CDR1 SGHVS and CDR2 FNYEAQ. CDR3 sequence reads: CASSLQGPNEQYF. The DNA for the CDR3 is TGTGCCAGCAGCTTGCAGGGACCCAACGAGCAGTACTTC.

The chain has TRBV9 and TRBJ2-1; no clear D gene. V gave up 3 bases and J gave up 0 bases, with 13 bases separating them. CDR1 SGDLS and CDR2 YYNGEE come from the germline V gene. The CDR3 contains 16 residues. CDR3: CASSDGILGSYNEQFF. CDR3 sequence (DNA): TGTGCCAGCAGCGATGGTATTTTGGGCTCCTACAATGAGCAGTTCTTC.

V gene TRBV4-1 combines with J gene TRBJ2-2; TRBD2 matches at 9 bases. Germline trimming cut 3 bases from V and 6 bases from J; bases unmatched to any gene: 5. CDR1 MGHRA and CDR2 YSYEKL come from the germline V gene. The CDR3 is 15 amino acids. DNA for the CDR3: TGCGCCAGCAGCCACCGCGGGGGGGCCCCCGGGGAGCTGTTTTTT. This gives the protein CASSHRGGAPGELFF.

This clonotype was recorded at least ten times. This rearrangement joins TRBV7-2 to TRBJ2-7, with unresolved D. Germline CDR1 SGHTA, CDR2 FQGNSA. The CDR3 has 13 residues. V was pared by 4 bases and J by 0 bases, with 7 bases between. CDR3 loop: CASSSSPSYEQYF. The CDR3 DNA reads TGTGCCAGCAGCTCCTCCCCCTCCTACGAGCAGTACTTC.

Only a few counts were recorded for this clonotype. This chain uses TRBV6-6 with TRBJ1-2; D is undetermined. Trimming removed 0 bases from V and 5 bases from J, with 7 bases in between. From germline, CDR1 is MNHNY and CDR2 SVGAGI (reference sequence). The CDR3 length is 13 residues. This chain's CDR3 is CASSYSGLYGYTF. Here the CDR3 DNA reads TGTGCCAGCAGTTACTCAGGATTGTATGGCTACACCTTC.

The V gene is TRBV5-1, the J gene TRBJ1-2; tentative D call: TRBD1 (6 bases). Germline-derived CDR1 and CDR2 are SGHRS and YFSETQ. V lost 7 bases and J 0 bases, leaving 16 bases between the germline ends. The CDR3 spans 15 residues. The CDR3 here is CASYPGDHSNYGYTF. In nucleotides, the CDR3 is TGCGCCAGCTACCCAGGGGACCACTCTAACTATGGCTACACCTTC. Filled out from reference TRBV5-1 and TRBJ1-2, the complete variable domain reads KAGVTQTPRYLIKTRGQQVTLSCSPISGHRSVSWYQQTPGQGLQFLFEYFSETQRNKGNFPGRFSGRQFSNSRSEMNVSTLELGDSALYLCASYPGDHSNYGYTFGSGTRLTVV.

The chain employs TRBV12-3 or TRBV12-4 and TRBJ2-3; 7 bases match TRBD1. The CDR3 spans 14 residues. V gave up 6 bases and J gave up 4 bases; unmatched junction bases: 7. The CDR3 DNA is TGTGCCAGCAGGCCACGACAGGGATCAGATACGCAGTATTTT. It is translated as CASRPRQGSDTQYF.

This clonotype was seen at least ten times. CDR3 protein: CASSLDAAWNTEAFF. CDR3 DNA sequence: TGTGCCAGCAGCTTAGATGCGGCATGGAACACTGAAGCTTTCTTT. V gene TRBV7-8 combines with J gene TRBJ1-1; D not certain. This CDR3 region has 15 residues. Germline assignment: CDR1 SGHVS and CDR2 FQNEAQ. Trimming left V 1 base short and J 1 base short, with 10 bases between.

This sequence joins TRBV6-2 or TRBV6-3 and TRBJ2-1; TRBD2 matches at 11 bases. The ends lost 2 bases at V and 10 bases at J; junction bases unmatched: 1. This CDR3 contains 13 residues. Germline-derived CDR1 and CDR2 are MNHEY and SVGEGT. CDR3 sequence: CASSYRTSGEQFF. The CDR3, as DNA: TGTGCCAGCAGTTACAGGACTAGCGGGGAGCAGTTCTTC.

The rearrangement links TRBV7-9 to TRBJ2-7; D might be TRBD1 or TRBD2, each matching 5 bases. The CDR3 extends over 13 amino acids. V was clipped by 5 bases and J by 3 bases, with 11 bases between them. CDR1 SEHNR and CDR2 FQNEAQ come from the germline V gene (reference sequence). CDR3 bases: TGTGCCAGCAGCAAGGGACCGATCTACGAGCAGTACGTC. Translation gives CASSKGPIYEQYV.